This TCR beta chain was retrieved from a study of blood T cells in healthy people across ages (dated by TCRdb to the mid-2010s). Turning to the overall study: In model experiments, template switching captured about one uniquely barcoded TCR beta cDNA molecule for every two T cells. To track age-related changes in TCR beta repertoire diversity, the study relied on deep sequencing normalized with unique cDNA molecular identifiers. The donors were split into four age groups: young (average about 15 years), middle-aged (39), aged (roughly 65) and long-lived (roughly 88). Donors of different ages were randomly distributed across sequencing lanes to avoid experimental bias. For two donors (one aged 18 to 30 and one aged 80 or older), the study analyzed two additional independent replicas of 1 million unique cDNA reads from the same blood draw. The research as a whole found: Estimates of total diversity from one million sequenced T cells were regarded as lower bounds and underestimates. Bulk unsorted PBMC profiling prevented conclusive comparison of naive and antigen-experienced compartments. The percentage of naive T cells measured by flow cytometry correlated strongly with observed TCR beta diversity. Compared with the aged group, more naive CD4+ T cells, fewer expanded clones and increased TCR diversity were shown by the long-lived group, suggesting age selection. As age increased, observed TCR beta diversity per million T cells dropped in a roughly linear way, and a significant reduction was already evident by age about 40. Because the CMV infection status of the donors was unknown, age-related changes in expanded clonotypes may potentially have been confounded.

The protocol used for the library was 5' RACE. Reads for this sample came from an Illumina HiSeq 2500. A second roughly 6 to 11 cycle PCR used a sample-barcoded 5' primer and a J-beta primer mix. A template-switch 5' adaptor carrying 12 random nucleotides introduced a unique molecular identifier onto each TCR beta cDNA molecule. Each sample yielded at least 3 million CDR3-containing paired-end reads. All of the RNA was converted into first-strand cDNA using the Mint cDNA synthesis kit, with a TRBC-specific oligonucleotide serving as the primer. All cDNA was treated with uracil-DNA glycosylase and then went through a first 18-cycle PCR with the universal primers M1SS and BC2_uni_R. On the study's bioinformatics: Normalization of each sample was performed by random selection of 1 million high-quality reads, each carrying a distinct molecular identifier. Reads with shared molecular identifiers were discarded instead of being binned into consensus sequences. MiTCR, with a Q25 quality threshold and the strictest error-elimination algorithm, was used for CDR3 identification, clonotype clustering and error correction. A nonparametric unseen species model with Euler transformation was used to estimate a lower bound on total TCR beta diversity. In TCRdb, the public reads were trimmed at Q25 with fastp and aligned with MiXCR, with productive beta chains retained. Records with the same CDR3 protein are collapsed into one entry carrying the most frequent genes and DNA. Here the V and J calls rest on TCRdb's processing, not on the authors' analysis. Present in this sample are approximately 880,000 distinct CDR3 sequences, about 48% of which were seen just once. Roughly an eighth of the sample is held by the ten biggest clonotypes.

The 40 or so donors, aged about 6 to 95 years, were systemically healthy Caucasian individuals from Russia. Each donor gave approximately 9.3 milliliters of peripheral blood, collected into EDTA-treated Vacutainer tubes. PBMCs were isolated by Ficoll-Paque density-gradient centrifugation, with at least 6 million obtained per sample. Total RNA was extracted from PBMCs with Trizol reagent, with at least 5.5 micrograms obtained per sample. Naive CD45RAhigh/CD27high T cell percentages were measured by flow cytometry on a PBMC aliquot from every donor. The CDR3 numbers 13 residues from cysteine through phenylalanine. The CDR3 DNA has 39 bases and is translated from base 1. Trimming takes 5 bases off V and 12 bases off J; junction bases not matched to a gene: 12. This clonotype was detected ten times or more. There is no known antigen for this receptor. One base away there is no much larger clone; base qualities are not given.

Sequencing was carried out using blood. The receptor was isolated from a man aged 25 to 40 in good health. Here the chain combines TRBV12-3 or TRBV12-4 and TRBJ1-2, and 7 junction bases match TRBD1. This receptor has the CDR3 CASSPGGTGTHTF. The DNA sequence is TGTGCCAGCAGTCCAGGGGGAACAGGGACCCACACCTTC.